This record covers a single TCR beta chain. As for time point: pre-treatment sample, taken before nivolumab and TIL therapy. The CDR3 length is 13 residues. The germline CDR1 and CDR2 sequences are MNHEY and SMNVEV (reference sequence). V was shortened by 5 bases and J by 13 bases, with 15 bases between the two germline ends. The sample comes from a study of TIL therapy for anti-PD-1-resistant metastatic lung cancer. Study at large: Patients had a median age of around 54 years (range about 35-85). A few tumors were EGFR-mutant and two were ALK-rearranged. By whole-exome sequencing, median non-synonymous tumor mutation burden was around 1.5 mutations per megabase.

This was the immunoSEQ v3 assay. Each library reached roughly 1.9 million read pairs, or about 5-6.5 million at deep level. Method: immunoSEQ multiplex PCR; TCRdb's copy keeps in-frame clones and lacks some. The sample includes about 32,000 clones, about 80% of them seen just once. The source is a woman aged 30 to 85 with non-small cell lung cancer. The sample in question was blood, obtained at baseline. The chain couples TRBV27 to TRBJ1-6; D unresolved. CDR3 amino acids: CASSMTGDGPLHF. CDR3 DNA sequence: TGTGCCAGCAGTATGACCGGGGATGGGCCCCTCCACTTT.